Included here is one T cell receptor (beta chain) sequence, with context. This sample was included in a study of blood T cell repertoires in COVID-19. This CDR3 has 15 residues. The V and J ends lost 6 bases and 2 bases, in that order; junction bases with no gene match: 4. Per the germline V gene, CDR1 is SGHTA and CDR2 is FQGNSA. TCRdb's table, derived via immunoSEQ multiplex PCR, lists solely in-frame clones and lacks some. The sample contains about 260,000 clones, about 88% of which appear only once. The rearrangement links TRBV7-2 to TRBJ2-1; 10 bases match TRBD1. Sequencing was performed on PBMCs or T cells enriched from blood (not recorded which). The receptor was derived from a woman between 45 and 60 years old who had recovered from COVID-19. DNA for the CDR3: TGTGCCAGCAGTCGAGGACAGGGGGCCTACAATGAGCAGTTCTTC. As protein: CASSRGQGAYNEQFF.